Reported below is one T cell receptor beta chain. The data derive from a study of CXCR3-negative and CXCR3-positive naive CD8 T cells. The authors made the TRB cDNA libraries by 5' RACE using UMI labels. From the 5' RACE reads, TCRdb lists one entry per CDR3 protein and no DNA. The table for this sample gives 56,000 or so distinct CDR3 sequences. This CDR3 contains 12 residues. Germline V lookup: CDR1 MNHEY, CDR2 SMNVEV (reference sequence). The sample taken for sequencing was memory CD8+ T cells from blood. The chain couples TRBV27 to TRBJ2-3. The clonotype was recovered from a human donor in good health. Some clones in this sample may be carry-over from other donors' samples. The CDR3 spells CASSLSMDTQYF.